One T cell receptor beta chain is described in this entry. CDR3 length: 13 residues. Trimming cost V 4 bases and J 10 bases; bases outside gene matches: 5. Per germline, CDR1 SGHNT and CDR2 YYREEE (reference sequence). This sample is part of a study of T cell responses to AZD1222 COVID-19 vaccine. The overall study: Recipients boosted at about 4 weeks or about 12 weeks are pooled.

TCRdb's table, derived via immunoSEQ multiplex PCR, lists solely in-frame clones and lacks some. Of roughly 100,000 clones listed, roughly 83% are singletons. The V gene is TRBV5-4, the J gene TRBJ1-6, with 7 bases aligning to TRBD1. This sequence originates from an adult in good health. Sequences were derived from peripheral blood, sampled on day 0 of AZD1222 vaccination. The CDR3 reads CASSRDSTSPLHF. Written as DNA, the CDR3 is TGTGCCAGCAGCAGGGACAGTACCTCACCCCTCCACTTT.